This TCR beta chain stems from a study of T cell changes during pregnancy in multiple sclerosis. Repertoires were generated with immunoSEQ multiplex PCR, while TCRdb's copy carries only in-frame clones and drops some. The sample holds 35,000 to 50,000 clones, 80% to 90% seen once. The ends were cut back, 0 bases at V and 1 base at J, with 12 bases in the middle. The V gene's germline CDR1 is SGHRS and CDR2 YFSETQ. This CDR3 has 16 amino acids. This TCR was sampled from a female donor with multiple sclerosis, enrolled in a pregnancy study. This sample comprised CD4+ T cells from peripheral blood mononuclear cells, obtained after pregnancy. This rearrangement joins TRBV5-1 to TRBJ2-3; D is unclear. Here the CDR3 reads CASSLVVAAGTDTQYF. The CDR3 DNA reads TGCGCCAGCAGCTTGGTTGTGGCTGCCGGCACAGATACGCAGTATTTT.